One and the same sample provided the 26 T cell receptor beta chains below, sequenced in a study of shared clonotypes between healthy human individuals. Generated by immunoSEQ multiplex PCR, the TCRdb table keeps only in-frame clones and is missing some. The sample contains more than 450,000 clones, roughly 78% of which appear only once. Sequencing was done on a sample of PBMCs. The receptor set was obtained from a woman in her 40s in good health. Some clones in this sample may be carry-over from other donors' samples.

The rearrangement uses TRBV5-1 and TRBJ2-2, with D unresolved. The CDR3 sequence is 14 residues long. Germline V gene data show CDR1 as SGHRS and CDR2 as YFSETQ. The ends were cut back, 4 bases at V and 3 bases at J, with 10 bases in the middle. The CDR3 sequence: CASSVGFDTGELFF. Here the CDR3 DNA reads TGCGCCAGCAGCGTCGGGTTCGACACCGGGGAGCTGTTTTTT.

In its sample, this clone was seen once. The genes are TRBV5-4 and TRBJ2-5; D is unclear. CDR3 length equals 16 residues. Germline V gene sequence: CDR1 SGHNT, CDR2 YYREEE (reference sequence). The V end lost 6 bases, the J end lost 2 bases, and 20 bases lay between the germline ends. The CDR3 loop is CASKNPSSGSQETQYF. CDR3 sequence (DNA): TGTGCCAGCAAAAACCCCTCCTCGGGCTCGCAAGAGACCCAGTACTTC.

V and J are TRBV6-6 and TRBJ2-1; 10 bases fit TRBD1. Germline V CDR1 and CDR2: MNHNY, SVGAGI (reference sequence). Germline trimming cut 1 base from V and 8 bases from J; bases unmatched to any gene: 8. The CDR3 sequence is 16 residues long. The CDR3: CASSYFDTGTGDEQFF. CDR3 DNA sequence: TGTGCCAGCAGTTACTTCGATACCGGGACAGGGGATGAGCAGTTCTTC.

The V call is TRBV27, the J call TRBJ1-2, with 7 nucleotides matching TRBD1. The V gene end was trimmed by 0 bases and the J gene end by 4 bases; junction bases not matched to a gene: 2. The CDR3 covers 14 residues. CDR1 and CDR2 (germline): MNHEY, SMNVEV (reference sequence). The DNA for the CDR3 is TGTGCCAGCAGTTTATCGACAGGGAGCTATGGCTACACCTTC. It yields the protein CASSLSTGSYGYTF.

The rearrangement uses TRBV23-1 and TRBJ1-2; the D gene is possibly TRBD1 (5 bases). TRBV23-1 is assigned to the ORF class and has an uncertain function. The CDR3 consists of 16 residues. The ends were cut back, 3 bases at V and 4 bases at J, with 18 bases in the middle. The CDR3 sequence is CASSQSYTRESYGYTF. The CDR3 region has the DNA TGCGCCAGCAGTCAGTCGTACACCAGGGAGAGCTATGGCTACACCTTC.

The V and J genes are TRBV5-1 and TRBJ1-2; 7 nucleotides match TRBD1. Germline trimming cut 1 base from V and 4 bases from J; bases unmatched to any gene: 7. The CDR3 sequence is 15 residues long. CDR1 and CDR2 (germline): SGHRS, YFSETQ. CDR3 nucleotides: TGCGCCAGCAGCTTGCTCCCCAACAGGGGCTATGGCTACACCTTC. Protein sequence: CASSLLPNRGYGYTF.

The chain is built from TRBV7-2 and TRBJ2-2; 11 bases are shared with TRBD2. Trimming at V came to 5 bases and at J to 7 bases, leaving 9 bases not matched to a gene. CDR3 size: 16 residues. Germline-derived CDR1 and CDR2 are SGHTA and FQGNSA. CDR3 bases: TGTGCCAGCAGCCTCCTAACTAGCGGGAGCGGCGGGGAGCTGTTTTTT. It specifies CASSLLTSGSGGELFF.

The rearrangement links TRBV6-5 to TRBJ2-7, with 7 bases fitting TRBD1. The CDR3 sequence is 12 residues long. From germline, CDR1 is MNHEY and CDR2 SVGAGI. The V and J ends lost 5 bases and 7 bases, in that order; junction bases with no gene match: 5. Written as DNA, the CDR3 is TGTGCCAGCAGTAGACAGGGTGGTGAGCAGTACTTC. Translated: CASSRQGGEQYF.

The chain couples TRBV6-6 to TRBJ2-1; 11 bases map to TRBD2. This CDR3 has 13 amino acids. With 5 bases clipped from V and 9 bases from J, the junction kept 3 bases outside the gene matches. Germline values: CDR1 MNHNY, CDR2 SVGAGI (reference sequence). This chain's CDR3 is CASSPTSGSEQFF. CDR3 coding DNA: TGTGCCAGCAGTCCTACTAGCGGGAGTGAGCAGTTCTTC.

The rearrangement joins TRBV5-8 to TRBJ2-3, with TRBD1 identical over 8 bases. Trimming took 4 bases from V and 6 from J; bases not matched to a gene: 10. The germline CDR1 and CDR2 sequences are SGHTS and YDEGEE. This CDR3 comprises 15 residues. The DNA for the CDR3 is TGTGCCAGCAGCCCTCGGGGACAGGCCGGGGATACGCAGTATTTT. It codes for CASSPRGQAGDTQYF.

The chain carries TRBV28 and TRBJ2-5, with 8 bases identical to TRBD1. The DNA end is more similar to TRBJ2-7, so the J call may be wrong. Per germline, CDR1 MDHEN and CDR2 SYDVKM. This CDR3 is built from 17 residues. CDR3 sequence: CASSLRLGQGAFYEQYF. The DNA for the CDR3 is TGTGCCAGCAGTTTAAGGTTAGGGCAGGGGGCTTTCTACGAGCAGTACTTC.

The rearrangement uses TRBV2 and TRBJ1-4, with D maybe TRBD1 (5 bases). From germline, CDR1 is SNHLY and CDR2 FYNNEI. The CDR3 length is 14 residues. V dropped 6 bases and J dropped 8 bases, with 16 bases sitting between them. The CDR3 DNA sequence: TGTGCCAGCAGCTTAACATTCCAGGGAGAAAAACTGTTTTTT. Protein: CASSLTFQGEKLFF.

The rearrangement uses TRBV7-9 and TRBJ2-3, with D possibly being TRBD2 (5 bases). Per germline, CDR1 SEHNR and CDR2 FQNEAQ (reference sequence). The germline V and J ends were trimmed by 2 bases and 0 bases, with 6 bases remaining between them. The CDR3 loop spans 14 amino acids. CDR3 DNA: TGTGCCAGCAGCTTAAAGCGGAGCACAGATACGCAGTATTTT. Amino acid sequence: CASSLKRSTDTQYF.

CDR3 DNA: TGCAGCGTTGGTACCGGGACAGGGGGCGGCGAGCAGTACTTC. Translating gives CSVGTGTGGGEQYF. The rearrangement uses TRBV29-1 and TRBJ2-7; TRBD1 matches 12 bases. Per germline, CDR1 SQVTM and CDR2 ANQGSEA. The CDR3 runs 14 residues. With V trimmed by 4 bases and J by 6 bases, 7 bases remained unmatched.

This clone was found once. The chain couples TRBV5-1 to TRBJ2-1, with 7 bases matching TRBD2. The CDR3 consists of 14 residues. J lost 8 bases, V lost 0 bases, and 5 bases had no gene match. Germline V lookup: CDR1 SGHRS, CDR2 YFSETQ. DNA for the CDR3: TGCGCCAGCAGCTTGGTTAGCGGGTCCGATGAGCAGTTCTTC. It translates to CASSLVSGSDEQFF.

The CDR3 coding sequence is TGTGCCAGCAGCCAAGAAATAGGAGGGAGCAATCAGCCCCAGCATTTT. This sequence encodes CASSQEIGGSNQPQHF. The chain couples TRBV4-2 to TRBJ1-5; D is ambiguous. Germline CDR1 and CDR2: LGHNA and YNFKEQ. V dropped 0 bases and J dropped 1 base, with 10 bases sitting between them. The CDR3 totals 16 residues.

This clone appeared a few times. This rearrangement joins TRBV28 to TRBJ1-5; TRBD1 matches 8 bases. The V gene end was trimmed by 4 bases and the J gene end by 5 bases; junction bases not matched to a gene: 4. Germline CDR1 is MDHEN and CDR2 is SYDVKM. The CDR3 consists of 14 residues. The chain's CDR3 is CASSSGQGHQPQHF. The DNA for the CDR3 is TGTGCCAGCAGTTCAGGACAGGGCCATCAGCCCCAGCATTTT.

The chain recombines TRBV5-5 with TRBJ2-3; D is unclear. Germline V gene data show CDR1 as SGHKS and CDR2 as YYEKEE (reference sequence). V was trimmed by 0 bases and J by 2 bases, leaving 7 bases between them. The CDR3 contains 14 residues. In DNA, the CDR3 is TGTGCCAGCAGCTTGGGGCCGAACACAGATACGCAGTATTTT. Protein product: CASSLGPNTDTQYF.

This rearrangement joins TRBV11-2 to TRBJ1-2; D is perhaps TRBD1 (5 bases). The CDR3 loop spans 15 amino acids. From germline, CDR1 is SGHAT and CDR2 FQNNGV. V was clipped by 4 bases and J by 4 bases, with 16 bases between them. The CDR3 bases are TGTGCCAGCAGCTCCCGGGACGTTAGACGCTATGGCTACACCTTC. Its translation: CASSSRDVRRYGYTF.

The rearrangement joins TRBV28 to TRBJ2-7, with a possible D match to TRBD2 (6 bases). CDR1 is MDHEN and CDR2 is SYDVKM in the germline V gene. The CDR3 is 16 amino acids. Trimming shortened V by 6 bases and J by 2 bases, and 20 bases separated the two germline ends. CDR3 DNA: TGTGCCAGCAGCAAGGGGCGGACCGCGGGGACCTACGAGCAGTACTTC. It yields the protein CASSKGRTAGTYEQYF.

This clone was picked up a small number of times. The same CDR3 also results from other DNA sequences found in this sample. The chain is built from TRBV28 and TRBJ2-7; D gene ambiguous. The ends were cut back, 4 bases at V and 4 bases at J, with 8 bases in the middle. In germline, CDR1 is MDHEN, CDR2 SYDVKM. This CDR3 has 12 residues. CDR3 in amino acids: CASSSTEYEQYF. The CDR3, as DNA: TGTGCCAGCAGTTCCACAGAATACGAGCAGTACTTC.

This clone has a single count. This sample also contains other DNA sequences that code for the same CDR3. The rearrangement uses TRBV7-9 and TRBJ2-7, with a tentative D call TRBD2 (6 bases). CDR1 is SEHNR, CDR2 FQNEAQ, per germline (reference sequence). Between the trimmed V and J ends, which lost 1 base and 1 base, there was a span of 11 bases. The CDR3 consists of 15 residues. CDR3 sequence: CASSLGGDRSYEQYF. CDR3 nucleotides: TGTGCCAGCAGCTTAGGCGGGGATAGATCCTACGAGCAGTACTTC. Using reference TRBV7-9 and TRBJ2-7 for the parts outside the CDR3, the full variable domain is DTGVSQNPRHKITKRGQNVTFRCDPISEHNRLYWYRQTLGQGPEFLTYFQNEAQLEKSRLLSDRFSAERPKGSFSTLEIQRTEQGDSAMYLCASSLGGDRSYEQYFGPGTRLTVT.

The J gene is TRBJ2-3, the V gene TRBV9; 12 bases align to TRBD2. CDR3 size: 16 residues. Per the germline V gene, CDR1 is SGDLS and CDR2 is YYNGEE. J was trimmed by 4 bases and V by 4 bases; bases with no gene match: 7. The CDR3 here is CASSSRLAGAADTQYF. The CDR3 nucleotides read TGTGCCAGCAGCTCACGACTAGCGGGAGCCGCAGATACGCAGTATTTT.

This chain joins TRBV28 and TRBJ1-1; 7 bases align to TRBD1. Germline lookup yields CDR1 MDHEN and CDR2 SYDVKM. The V segment lost 5 bases and the J segment 5 bases; nucleotides outside the gene matches: 14. The CDR3 contains 16 residues. DNA for the CDR3: TGTGCCAGCAGTGCTCGGGACAGACGGTTTAAGACTGAAGCTTTCTTT. This codes for CASSARDRRFKTEAFF.

This clone appeared a single time. This chain links TRBV5-4 with TRBJ1-1, with D possibly TRBD1 on 5 matching bases. CDR1 is SGHNT and CDR2 is YYREEE in the germline V gene (reference sequence). The CDR3 consists of 17 residues. The V gene lost 4 bases and the J gene lost 0 bases, with 19 bases spanning the gap. CDR3 sequence: CASSKTGTPRMNTEAFF. The CDR3 nucleotides are TGTGCCAGCAGCAAAACCGGGACCCCGAGAATGAACACTGAAGCTTTCTTT. Based on the CDR3 plus reference TRBV5-4 and TRBJ1-1, the full variable domain is ETGVTQSPTHLIKTRGQQVTLRCSSQSGHNTVSWYQQALGQGPQFIFQYYREEENGRGNFPPRFSGLQFPNYSSELNVNALELDDSALYLCASSKTGTPRMNTEAFFGQGTRLTVV.

The sample holds a few counts of this clone. This chain joins TRBV27 and TRBJ2-4; 11 bases match TRBD1. Germline V gene sequence: CDR1 MNHEY, CDR2 SMNVEV (reference sequence). V lost 5 bases to trimming and J lost 3 bases; unmatched junction nucleotides: 15. The CDR3 is 19 residues long. The CDR3 DNA sequence: TGTGCCAGCAGTGCCATCCCGGGACAGGGGGACCCGAGCAAAAACATTCAGTACTTC. Translation gives CASSAIPGQGDPSKNIQYF.